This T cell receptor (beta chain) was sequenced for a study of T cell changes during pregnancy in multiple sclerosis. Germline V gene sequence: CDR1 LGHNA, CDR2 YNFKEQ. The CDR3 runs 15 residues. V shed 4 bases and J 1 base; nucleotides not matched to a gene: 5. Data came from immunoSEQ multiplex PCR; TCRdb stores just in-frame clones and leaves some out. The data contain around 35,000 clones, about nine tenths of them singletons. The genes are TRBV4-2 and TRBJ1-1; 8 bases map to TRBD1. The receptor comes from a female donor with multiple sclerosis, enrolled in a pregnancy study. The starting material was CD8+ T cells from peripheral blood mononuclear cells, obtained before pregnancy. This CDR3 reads CASSPTGQENTEAFF. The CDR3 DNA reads TGTGCCAGCAGCCCTACGGGACAGGAGAACACTGAAGCTTTCTTT.